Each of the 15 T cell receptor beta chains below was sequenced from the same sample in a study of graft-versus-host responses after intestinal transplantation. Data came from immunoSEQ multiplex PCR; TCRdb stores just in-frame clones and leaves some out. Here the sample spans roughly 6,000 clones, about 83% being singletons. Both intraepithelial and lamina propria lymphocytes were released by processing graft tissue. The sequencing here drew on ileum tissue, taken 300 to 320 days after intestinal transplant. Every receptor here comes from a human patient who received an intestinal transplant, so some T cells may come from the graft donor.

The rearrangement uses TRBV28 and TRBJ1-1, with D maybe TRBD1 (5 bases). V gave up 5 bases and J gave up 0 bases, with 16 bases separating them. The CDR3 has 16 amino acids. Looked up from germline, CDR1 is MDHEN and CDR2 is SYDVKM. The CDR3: CASSPRPGRMNTEAFF. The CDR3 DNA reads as TGTGCCAGCAGTCCTAGACCAGGGCGGATGAACACTGAAGCTTTCTTT. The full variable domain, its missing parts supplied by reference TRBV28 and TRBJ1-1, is DVKVTQSSRYLVKRTGEKVFLECVQDMDHENMFWYRQDPGLGLRLIYFSYDVKMKEKGDIPEGYSVSREKKERFSLILESASTNQTSMYLCASSPRPGRMNTEAFFGQGTRLTVV.

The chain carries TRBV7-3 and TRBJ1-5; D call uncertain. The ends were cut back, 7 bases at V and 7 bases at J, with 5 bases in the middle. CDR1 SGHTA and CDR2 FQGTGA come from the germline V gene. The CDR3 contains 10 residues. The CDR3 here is CASKVQPQHF. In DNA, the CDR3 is TGTGCCAGCAAGGTCCAGCCCCAGCATTTT.

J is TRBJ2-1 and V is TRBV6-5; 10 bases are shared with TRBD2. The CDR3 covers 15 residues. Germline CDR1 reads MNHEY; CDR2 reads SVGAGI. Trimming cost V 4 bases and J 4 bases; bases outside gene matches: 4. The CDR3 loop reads CASSFNSGRYNEQFF. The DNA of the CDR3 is TGTGCCAGCAGTTTCAATAGCGGGAGGTACAATGAGCAGTTCTTC.

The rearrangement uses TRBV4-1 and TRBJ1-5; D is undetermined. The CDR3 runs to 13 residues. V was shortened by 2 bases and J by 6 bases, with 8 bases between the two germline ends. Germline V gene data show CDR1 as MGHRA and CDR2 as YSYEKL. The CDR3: CASSQRRTQPQHF. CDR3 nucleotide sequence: TGCGCCAGCAGCCAACGGCGTACTCAGCCCCAGCATTTT.

CDR3 in amino acids: CASSHQTGFGDTQYF. For the CDR3, the DNA is TGCGCCAGCAGCCACCAGACAGGCTTCGGGGATACGCAGTATTTT. The rearrangement uses TRBV4-1 and TRBJ2-3; maybe TRBD1 (6 bases). Germline assignment: CDR1 MGHRA and CDR2 YSYEKL. CDR3 length: 15 amino acids. With 3 bases removed from V and 6 bases from J, the gap between germline ends came to 16 bases.

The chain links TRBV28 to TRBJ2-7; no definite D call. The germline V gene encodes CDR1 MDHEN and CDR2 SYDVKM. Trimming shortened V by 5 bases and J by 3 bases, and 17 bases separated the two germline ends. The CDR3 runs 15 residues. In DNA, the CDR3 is TGTGCCAGCAGTCCTACCGGCAGGTCAGTCTACGAGCAGTACTTC. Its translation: CASSPTGRSVYEQYF.

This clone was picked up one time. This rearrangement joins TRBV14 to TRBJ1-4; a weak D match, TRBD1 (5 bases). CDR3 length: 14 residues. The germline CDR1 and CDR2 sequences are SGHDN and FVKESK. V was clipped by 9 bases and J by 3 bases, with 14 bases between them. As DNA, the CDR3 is TGTGCCAGTCTGACCAGGGCCTCTAATGAAAAACTGTTTTTT. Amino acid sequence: CASLTRASNEKLFF.

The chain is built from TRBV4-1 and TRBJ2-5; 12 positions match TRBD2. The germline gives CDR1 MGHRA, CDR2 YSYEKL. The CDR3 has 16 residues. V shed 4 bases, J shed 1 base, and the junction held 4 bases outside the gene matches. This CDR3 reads CASSRLAGAIQETQYF. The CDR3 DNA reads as TGCGCCAGCAGCCGACTAGCGGGGGCCATCCAAGAGACCCAGTACTTC.

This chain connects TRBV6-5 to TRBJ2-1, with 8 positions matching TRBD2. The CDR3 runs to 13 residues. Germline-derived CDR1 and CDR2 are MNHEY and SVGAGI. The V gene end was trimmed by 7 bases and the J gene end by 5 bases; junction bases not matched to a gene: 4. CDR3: CASTRTSNNEQFF. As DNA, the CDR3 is TGTGCCAGCACCAGGACTAGCAACAATGAGCAGTTCTTC.

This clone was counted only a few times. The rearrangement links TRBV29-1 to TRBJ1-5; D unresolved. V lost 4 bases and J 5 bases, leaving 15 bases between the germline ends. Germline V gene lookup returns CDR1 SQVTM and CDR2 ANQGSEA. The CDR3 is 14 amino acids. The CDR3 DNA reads TGCAGCGTTGTACCTTCGGGCCTCGATCAGCCCCAGCATTTT. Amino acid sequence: CSVVPSGLDQPQHF.

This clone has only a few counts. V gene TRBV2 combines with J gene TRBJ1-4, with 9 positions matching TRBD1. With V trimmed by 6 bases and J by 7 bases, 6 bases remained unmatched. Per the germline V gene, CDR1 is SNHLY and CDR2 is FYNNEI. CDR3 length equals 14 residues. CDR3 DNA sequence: TGTGCCAGCAGGCGACAGGGGGGAGTTGAAAAACTGTTTTTT. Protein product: CASRRQGGVEKLFF.

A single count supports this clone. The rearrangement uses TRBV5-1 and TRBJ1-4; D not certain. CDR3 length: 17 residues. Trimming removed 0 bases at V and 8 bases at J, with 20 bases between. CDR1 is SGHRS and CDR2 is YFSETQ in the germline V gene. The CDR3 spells CASSLVNAHINLEKLFF. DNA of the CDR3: TGCGCCAGCAGCTTGGTAAACGCCCACATAAATCTCGAAAAACTGTTTTTT.

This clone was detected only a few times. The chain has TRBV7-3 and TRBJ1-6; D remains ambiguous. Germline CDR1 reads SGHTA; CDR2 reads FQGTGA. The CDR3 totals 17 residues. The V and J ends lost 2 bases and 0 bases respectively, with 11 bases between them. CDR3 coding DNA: TGTGCCAGCAGCTTACAACAGCTAAGCTCCTATAATTCACCCCTCCACTTT. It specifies CASSLQQLSSYNSPLHF.

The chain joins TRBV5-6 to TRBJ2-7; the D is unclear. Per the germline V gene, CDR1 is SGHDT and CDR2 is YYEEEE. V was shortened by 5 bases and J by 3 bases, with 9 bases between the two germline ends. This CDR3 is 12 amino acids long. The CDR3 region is CASSSVRYEQYF. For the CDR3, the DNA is TGTGCCAGCAGTTCAGTTCGCTACGAGCAGTACTTC.

The CDR3 region has the DNA TGTGCCAGCAGTGCCGACAGGATCAAGGCCTATGGCTACACCTTC. Translating it yields CASSADRIKAYGYTF. The chain recombines TRBV2 with TRBJ1-2, with TRBD1 as a possible D gene (6 bases). The V and J ends lost 4 bases and 4 bases respectively, with 16 bases between them. Germline CDR1 SNHLY, CDR2 FYNNEI. The CDR3 length is 15 residues.